The source of this T cell receptor (beta chain) is a study of early T cells in non-severe SARS-CoV-2 infection. Study overall: The sequenced material was bulk RNA from unsorted whole blood, and its chains were unpaired.

Worth noting for this clonotype: Its antigen remains unknown.

The TCR library protocol was used to attach unique molecular identifiers. These identifiers were attached to individual cDNA molecules. A single record per CDR3 protein comes from TCRdb applying MiXCR to the 5' RACE reads. Of about 70,000 distinct CDR3 sequences in the sample, around 15% were seen once. Study observations and caveats: Sequences matched to VDJdb favored anti-spike CD8 responses, while private and CD4 specificities were missed.

With V trimmed by 7 bases and J by 3 bases, 8 bases remained unmatched. The CDR3 covers 14 residues. CDR1 is SGHRS, CDR2 YFSETQ, per germline. The origin of this receptor is an adult who was a healthcare worker with PCR-confirmed SARS-CoV-2 infection or an uninfected control (not recorded which). This specimen consisted of whole blood, obtained at baseline. The chain joins TRBV5-1 to TRBJ2-3; 7 positions agree with TRBD1. The CDR3 region is CASGIQGPTDTQYF. CDR3 coding DNA: TGCGCCAGCGGCATACAGGGGCCGACAGATACGCAGTATTTT.